These T cell receptor beta chains were read from a single sample in a study of OX40 agonist ivuxolimab in advanced cancers. TCRdb's table, derived via immunoSEQ multiplex PCR, lists solely in-frame clones and lacks some. The sample shows approximately 68,000 clones, around 90% of them seen only once. Sequences were derived from CD4+ or CD8+ T cells sorted from blood, sampled in a trial of the OX40 agonist ivuxolimab. The receptor source for this set is an adult with an advanced solid tumor such as melanoma, head and neck, liver or kidney cancer. Each CDR3 is given with its conserved first and last residue. D genes are given only for firm matches. Size tells how often a clone was seen (once, few, many) or the class of an expanded clone, and some rows leave it out.

D gene: .; V gene: TRBV2; clone size: .; J gene: TRBJ2-3; CDR3 protein: CASSPRILSTDTQYF; CDR3 DNA: TGTGCCAGCAGTCCCAGGATTCTTAGCACAGATACGCAGTATTTT
D gene: .; V gene: TRBV4-2; clone size: .; J gene: TRBJ2-1; CDR3 protein: CASSQRVPNNEQFF; CDR3 DNA: TGTGCCAGCAGCCAAAGGGTACCTAATAATGAGCAGTTCTTC
D gene: .; V gene: TRBV9; clone size: few; J gene: TRBJ1-2; CDR3 protein: CASSVGGNGYTF; CDR3 DNA: TGTGCCAGCAGCGTAGGAGGGAATGGCTACACCTTC
D gene: .; V gene: TRBV5-4; clone size: .; J gene: TRBJ2-7; CDR3 protein: CASSLPGSPYEQYF; CDR3 DNA: TGTGCCAGCAGCTTGCCGGGGAGCCCCTACGAGCAGTACTTC
D gene: .; V gene: TRBV12-1; clone size: .; J gene: TRBJ1-3; CDR3 protein: CASSSGPFGNTIYF; CDR3 DNA: TGTGCCAGCAGCTCGGGACCATTCGGAAACACCATATATTTT
D gene: .; V gene: TRBV6-5; clone size: .; J gene: TRBJ2-3; CDR3 protein: CASSYGPDLSTDTQYF; CDR3 DNA: TGTGCCAGCAGTTATGGTCCAGACCTAAGCACAGATACGCAGTATTTT
D gene: .; V gene: TRBV5-4; clone size: once; J gene: TRBJ2-2; CDR3 protein: CASSQIALNTGELFF; CDR3 DNA: TGTGCCAGCAGCCAAATAGCCCTAAACACCGGGGAGCTGTTTTTT
D gene: .; V gene: TRBV19; clone size: .; J gene: TRBJ2-1; CDR3 protein: CASSMVSSYNEQFF; CDR3 DNA: TGTGCCAGTAGTATGGTGAGCTCCTACAATGAGCAGTTCTTC
D gene: TRBD1; V gene: TRBV2; clone size: .; J gene: TRBJ2-7; CDR3 protein: CASSAIGQASYEQYF; CDR3 DNA: TGTGCCAGCAGTGCTATAGGACAGGCCTCCTACGAGCAGTACTTC
D gene: .; V gene: TRBV2; clone size: once; J gene: TRBJ2-2; CDR3 protein: CASDGTGELFF; CDR3 DNA: TGTGCCAGCGACGGGACCGGGGAGCTGTTTTTT
D gene: TRBD1; V gene: TRBV27; clone size: .; J gene: TRBJ1-5; CDR3 protein: CASSFTGGGQPQHF; CDR3 DNA: TGTGCCAGCAGTTTTACAGGGGGCGGGCAGCCCCAGCATTTT
D gene: .; V gene: TRBV9; clone size: once; J gene: TRBJ2-3; CDR3 protein: CASSVGGSFRDTQYF; CDR3 DNA: TGTGCCAGCAGCGTAGGAGGGTCTTTTCGGGATACGCAGTATTTT
D gene: TRBD2; V gene: TRBV27; clone size: .; J gene: TRBJ2-3; CDR3 protein: CASSLWVAGGADTQYF; CDR3 DNA: TGTGCCAGCAGTTTATGGGTAGCGGGGGGGGCAGATACGCAGTATTTT
D gene: .; V gene: TRBV7-9; clone size: .; J gene: TRBJ1-1; CDR3 protein: CASSQPSHENTEAFF; CDR3 DNA: TGTGCCAGCAGCCAACCTTCTCATGAGAACACTGAAGCTTTCTTT
D gene: .; V gene: TRBV5-1; clone size: .; J gene: TRBJ2-3; CDR3 protein: CASSSPGGRRGADTQYF; CDR3 DNA: TGCGCCAGCAGCTCCCCCGGGGGCAGGCGGGGTGCGGATACGCAGTATTTT
D gene: .; V gene: TRBV27; clone size: .; J gene: TRBJ2-1; CDR3 protein: CASSLHGGLTNEQFF; CDR3 DNA: TGTGCCAGCAGTTTACACGGCGGGTTAACCAATGAGCAGTTCTTC
D gene: .; V gene: TRBV10-3; clone size: .; J gene: TRBJ2-7; CDR3 protein: CAISELGLSSYEQYF; CDR3 DNA: TGTGCCATCAGTGAGCTAGGACTGAGCTCCTACGAGCAGTACTTC
D gene: .; V gene: TRBV12-5; clone size: .; J gene: TRBJ2-2; CDR3 protein: CASGPPLFTGELFF; CDR3 DNA: TGTGCTAGTGGTCCGCCCCTTTTCACCGGGGAGCTGTTTTTT
D gene: TRBD2; V gene: TRBV4-3; clone size: .; J gene: TRBJ2-3; CDR3 protein: CASSGPGLAGGSNTDTQYF; CDR3 DNA: TGCGCCAGCAGCGGTCCGGGACTAGCGGGGGGGTCCAACACAGATACGCAGTATTTT
D gene: TRBD1; V gene: TRBV6-6; clone size: .; J gene: TRBJ1-5; CDR3 protein: CASSPTGGFTNQPQHF; CDR3 DNA: TGTGCCAGCAGTCCTACAGGGGGTTTCACGAATCAGCCCCAGCATTTT
D gene: .; V gene: TRBV4-1; clone size: once; J gene: TRBJ1-3; CDR3 protein: CASSQWTASGNTIYF; CDR3 DNA: TGCGCCAGCAGCCAGTGGACGGCCTCTGGAAACACCATATATTTT
D gene: TRBD1; V gene: TRBV6-5; clone size: .; J gene: TRBJ2-7; CDR3 protein: CASSYLDREVADEQYF; CDR3 DNA: TGTGCCAGCAGTTACCTGGACAGGGAGGTGGCCGACGAGCAGTACTTC
D gene: TRBD1; V gene: TRBV5-1; clone size: .; J gene: TRBJ2-2; CDR3 protein: CASSFKLTGTVSNTGELFF; CDR3 DNA: TGCGCCAGCAGCTTCAAATTAACCGGGACAGTTTCGAACACCGGGGAGCTGTTTTTT
D gene: TRBD1; V gene: TRBV4-1; clone size: .; J gene: TRBJ1-5; CDR3 protein: CASSPGTDLQPQHF; CDR3 DNA: TGCGCCAGCAGCCCCGGGACAGATCTACAGCCCCAGCATTTT
D gene: TRBD2; V gene: TRBV27; clone size: .; J gene: TRBJ2-7; CDR3 protein: CASRTSGGLSYEQYF; CDR3 DNA: TGTGCCAGCAGGACTAGCGGGGGGCTCTCCTACGAGCAGTACTTC
D gene: TRBD2; V gene: TRBV18; clone size: .; J gene: TRBJ2-7; CDR3 protein: CASSPLTSGGLYEQYF; CDR3 DNA: TGTGCCAGCTCACCCCTGACTAGCGGGGGTCTCTACGAGCAGTACTTC
D gene: .; V gene: TRBV4-2; clone size: .; J gene: TRBJ1-2; CDR3 protein: CASSQANGYGYTF; CDR3 DNA: TGTGCCAGCAGCCAAGCAAACGGCTATGGCTACACCTTC
D gene: .; V gene: TRBV5-4; clone size: .; J gene: TRBJ2-7; CDR3 protein: CASSFSPEGYEQYF; CDR3 DNA: TGTGCCAGCAGCTTCTCGCCAGAGGGGTACGAGCAGTACTTC
D gene: TRBD2; V gene: TRBV13; clone size: .; J gene: TRBJ2-3; CDR3 protein: CASSPSPRGAREDTQYF; CDR3 DNA: TGTGCCAGCAGCCCATCACCGCGGGGGGCTCGAGAGGATACGCAGTATTTT